This TCR beta chain was observed in a study of human T cells and chemical hapten exposure. General study findings and limits: Once DPC sensitization occurred, TCRs above 1 in 1000 frequency showed no change.

With regard to this clonotype: Its antigen remains unidentified.

It was unfractionated whole blood from which total RNA was extracted. TCRdb re-called the 5' RACE reads with MiXCR, one entry per CDR3 protein. The data contain over 95,000 distinct CDR3 sequences, 15% to 20% of them singletons. The sequence was obtained from a human donor in good health.

In DNA, the CDR3 is TGCGCCAGCAGCCAAGATAAGGATCCCAGCAATCAGCCCCAGCATTTT. As protein: CASSQDKDPSNQPQHF. This sequence joins TRBV4-1 and TRBJ1-5; D not certain. Deletions cut 0 bases from V and 1 base from J, with 10 bases between. Germline V gene lookup returns CDR1 MGHRA and CDR2 YSYEKL. The CDR3 sequence is 16 residues long.